A single sample gave rise to the 10 T cell receptor beta chains below, sequenced in a study of neoadjuvant anti-PD-1 for oral cavity cancer. Time point: after neoadjuvant nivolumab, at surgical resection. Clones were read by immunoSEQ multiplex PCR, and TCRdb kept only the in-frame ones, dropping some. The sample comprises about 68,000 clones, 80% to 90% of which are singletons, and roughly 3.4% rests with the top ten. Material: PBMCs, obtained after nivolumab (anti-PD-1) treatment. These receptor sequences come from a person aged 40 to 85 with oral cavity squamous cell carcinoma.

The rearrangement joins TRBV30 to TRBJ1-2, with a tentative D call TRBD1 (5 bases). The CDR3 contains 14 residues. The V gene's germline CDR1 is GTSNPN and CDR2 SVGIG (reference sequence). Trimming removed 0 bases from V and 5 bases from J, with 13 bases in between. CDR3 nucleotides: TGTGCCTGGAGTGTACTAGGGGAACTATATGGCTACACCTTC. Translation: CAWSVLGELYGYTF. The variable domain in full, with the rest retrieved from reference TRBV30 and TRBJ1-2, is SQTIHQWPATLVQPVGSPLSLECTVEGTSNPNLYWYRQAAGRGLQLLFYSVGIGQISSEVPQNLSASRPQDRQFILSSKKLLLSDSGFYLCAWSVLGELYGYTFGSGTRLTVV.

CDR3 region: CASSTGQGQPQHF. The CDR3 DNA reads as TGTGCCAGCAGCACGGGACAAGGTCAGCCCCAGCATTTT. The V call is TRBV5-5, the J call TRBJ1-5, with D possibly TRBD1 on 6 matching bases. This CDR3 is 13 amino acids long. Trimming pared 4 bases from V and 6 bases from J, leaving 11 bases between. Germline values: CDR1 SGHKS, CDR2 YYEKEE (reference sequence).

Only one count was recorded for this clone. V is TRBV7-3 and J is TRBJ2-1, with D possibly called TRBD1 or TRBD2 (5 bases each). Trimming pared 3 bases from V and 4 bases from J, leaving 10 bases between. Germline V lookup: CDR1 SGHTA, CDR2 FQGTGA. The CDR3 is 14 amino acids. CDR3 nucleotides: TGTGCCAGCAGCTTTGGGGGAGATTACAATGAGCAGTTCTTC. Its translation is CASSFGGDYNEQFF. The variable domain in full, with the rest retrieved from reference TRBV7-3 and TRBJ2-1, is GAGVSQTPSNKVTEKGKYVELRCDPISGHTALYWYRQSLGQGPEFLIYFQGTGAADDSGLPNDRFFAVRPEGSVSTLKIQRTERGDSAVYLCASSFGGDYNEQFFGPGTRLTVL.

This chain links TRBV4-1 with TRBJ2-1; TRBD1 is a possible D gene (6 bases). V was pared by 0 bases and J by 4 bases, with 13 bases between. The germline V gene encodes CDR1 MGHRA and CDR2 YSYEKL. This CDR3 spans 16 amino acids. The CDR3, as DNA: TGCGCCAGCAGCCAAGATGTTACAGGGACATACAATGAGCAGTTCTTC. This sequence encodes CASSQDVTGTYNEQFF.

J is TRBJ1-2 and V is TRBV28; no clear D. The germline gives CDR1 MDHEN, CDR2 SYDVKM. The CDR3 extends over 13 amino acids. V lost 3 bases to trimming and J lost 8 bases, with 13 bases between them. The chain's CDR3 is CASSFGVLGGYTF. In DNA, the CDR3 is TGTGCCAGCAGTTTTGGGGTATTAGGGGGCTACACCTTC.

The chain links TRBV5-6 to TRBJ2-5; TRBD1 agrees at 8 bases. The germline V gene encodes CDR1 SGHDT and CDR2 YYEEEE. V lost 6 bases to trimming and J lost 2 bases; unmatched junction nucleotides: 3. The CDR3 covers 13 residues. The DNA for the CDR3 is TGTGCCAGCAAGGACAGGGCTCAAGAGACCCAGTACTTC. Translating it yields CASKDRAQETQYF.

This chain connects TRBV19 to TRBJ2-1; the match to TRBD2 covers 8 bases. Germline lookup yields CDR1 LNHDA and CDR2 SQIVND (reference sequence). Germline trimming cut 3 bases from V and 15 bases from J; bases unmatched to any gene: 7. The CDR3 contains 12 residues. In DNA form, the CDR3 reads TGTGCCAGTAGTATCTCGAGCGGGAGTCGGTTCTTC. Its protein is CASSISSGSRFF.

The rearrangement links TRBV11-2 to TRBJ2-3; 11 bases are shared with TRBD2. The junction had 5 bases not matched to a gene; V was cut back by 1 base and J by 2 bases. The CDR3 runs to 17 residues. Germline V gives CDR1 SGHAT, CDR2 FQNNGV. The CDR3 region is CASSLVAGGPHTDTQYF. The CDR3 nucleotides are TGTGCCAGCAGCTTAGTAGCGGGAGGGCCCCACACAGATACGCAGTATTTT.

CDR3 in DNA: TGTGCCACCAGCCGGGCGTCGGCTTACTATGGCTACACCTTC. Amino acids: CATSRASAYYGYTF. This chain links TRBV15 with TRBJ1-2; D gene ambiguous. The CDR3 covers 14 residues. In germline, CDR1 is LNHNV, CDR2 YYDKDF (reference sequence). Trimming pared 5 bases from V and 3 bases from J, leaving 13 bases between.

The gene calls are TRBV27 and TRBJ2-7, with D possibly being TRBD2 (5 bases). The length of the CDR3 is 14 residues. In germline, CDR1 is MNHEY, CDR2 SMNVEV (reference sequence). Trimming shortened V by 5 bases and J by 2 bases, and 13 bases separated the two germline ends. The CDR3 region has the DNA TGTGCCAGCAGTCCGCACCTGGGAGCCTACGAGCAGTACTTC. This gives the protein CASSPHLGAYEQYF.